This TCR beta chain was obtained from a study of blood T cell repertoires in COVID-19. Generated by immunoSEQ multiplex PCR, the TCRdb table keeps only in-frame clones and is missing some. Of about 260,000 clones listed, around 89% are singletons. The CDR3 has 13 residues. Germline-derived CDR1 and CDR2 are SGHRS and YFSETQ. V gave up 7 bases and J gave up 5 bases, with 15 bases separating them. This receptor was identified in a man between 50 and 59 years old who had been exposed to COVID-19. The chain couples TRBV5-1 to TRBJ1-1; the D gene is possibly TRBD1 (6 bases). The sequencing input was PBMCs or T cells enriched from blood (not recorded which). CDR3: CASREGGRTEAFF. The CDR3 region has the DNA TGCGCCAGCCGCGAGGGGGGGAGGACTGAAGCTTTCTTT.